The 2 T cell receptor beta chains given below trace back to one sample, sequenced in a study of shared clonotypes between healthy human individuals. Libraries were prepared by immunoSEQ multiplex PCR; TCRdb keeps only in-frame clonotypes and omits some of them. The table lists about 460,000 clones, approximately 80% of them singletons. Sequenced: PBMCs. These receptors were taken from a woman aged 40 to 50 in good health. Some clones in this sample may be carry-over from other donors' samples.

The rearrangement joins TRBV4-2 to TRBJ2-7; the match to TRBD1 covers 7 bases. The length of the CDR3 is 13 residues. Losses at the gene ends were 5 bases for V and 3 bases for J; bases not matched to a gene: 4. Germline lookup yields CDR1 LGHNA and CDR2 YNFKEQ. The CDR3 protein is CASSSWTGYEQYF. The CDR3 nucleotides read TGTGCCAGCAGCTCCTGGACAGGCTACGAGCAGTACTTC.

The chain joins TRBV19 to TRBJ1-1; 8 nucleotides agree with TRBD1. V trimming: 7 bases; J trimming: 4 bases; junction bases outside the gene matches: 5. CDR3 size: 13 residues. CDR1 is LNHDA and CDR2 is SQIVND in the germline V gene (reference sequence). CDR3 sequence (DNA): TGTGCCAGTACCGGACAGGGCGGCACTGAAGCTTTCTTT. As protein: CASTGQGGTEAFF.